A selection of T cell receptor beta chains follows, all from one sample in a study of CD8+ T cells in alopecia areata. Method: immunoSEQ multiplex PCR; TCRdb's copy keeps in-frame clones and lacks some. This repertoire shows approximately 150,000 clones, approximately 50% found once; its top ten account for 0.99%. Sequences were derived from CD4+ T cells sorted from blood, sampled at week 0. These receptors were taken from a human donor with alopecia areata. Each CDR3 is given with its conserved first and last residue. A D gene is named only where the DNA matches it firmly. The size field is filled for only some rows; it gives once, few, many or a size class.

TRBJ1-2 TRBV5-1 . 12 . CASSLAGDGYTF TGCGCCAGCAGCTTGGCCGGGGACGGCTACACCTTC
TRBJ1-2 TRBV28 few 13 . CATLTQGNYGYTF TGTGCCACTCTTACACAGGGAAACTATGGCTACACCTTC
TRBJ1-1 TRBV18 . 13 . CASSETMNTEAFF TGTGCCAGCTCAGAGACTATGAACACTGAAGCTTTCTTT
TRBJ1-1 TRBV18 . 12 . CASSPATGAAFF TGTGCCAGCTCACCCGCGACAGGTGCAGCTTTCTTT
TRBJ2-7 TRBV29-1 . 14 TRBD2 CSAALGAGGYEQYF TGCAGCGCCGCCCTGGGAGCGGGAGGTTACGAGCAGTACTTC
TRBJ2-7 TRBV10-3 . 14 TRBD1 CAISGSTGAAEQYF TGTGCCATCAGTGGATCAACAGGGGCTGCCGAGCAGTACTTC
TRBJ2-7 TRBV7-2 . 19 . CASSLKGPGMWARSYEQYF TGTGCCAGCAGCTTAAAGGGGCCAGGGATGTGGGCTAGATCCTACGAGCAGTACTTC
TRBJ2-3 TRBV2 . 14 . CASSEPQGTDTQYF TGTGCCAGCAGTGAACCGCAGGGGACAGATACGCAGTATTTT
TRBJ1-4 TRBV30 . 15 . CAWSDSWGFDEKLFF TGTGCCTGGAGCGACTCGTGGGGATTTGATGAAAAACTGTTTTTT
TRBJ2-7 TRBV29-1 . 14 . CSVLGTAPNHEQYF TGCAGCGTCCTAGGGACCGCCCCAAACCACGAGCAGTACTTC
TRBJ2-1 TRBV29-1 . 15 . CSVRTYVGINYEQFF TGCAGCGTTCGAACATACGTTGGGATCAACTATGAGCAGTTCTTC
TRBJ2-5 TRBV4-3 few 17 TRBD2 CASSQLWTSGKQETQYF TGCGCCAGCAGCCAACTGTGGACTAGCGGGAAACAAGAGACCCAGTACTTC
TRBJ2-3 TRBV29-1 . 11 . CSVVLLDTQYF TGCAGCGTTGTGCTTCTAGATACGCAGTATTTT
TRBJ1-1 TRBV29-1 . 13 TRBD1 CSVWTGLNTEAFF TGCAGCGTTTGGACAGGGCTGAACACTGAAGCTTTCTTT
TRBJ2-7 TRBV27 few 15 TRBD1 CASSPGQGSPYEQYF TGTGCCAGCAGCCCGGGACAGGGAAGCCCCTACGAGCAGTACTTC
TRBJ2-7 TRBV29-1 . 13 . CSVEGGNPYEQYF TGCAGCGTTGAGGGTGGGAATCCCTACGAGCAGTACTTC
TRBJ2-5 TRBV2 . 15 TRBD2 CASSDEGLAAETQYF TGTGCCAGCAGTGATGAGGGACTAGCGGCGGAGACCCAGTACTTC
TRBJ1-1 TRBV30 . 13 . CAWSGGRRVEAFF TGTGCCTGGAGTGGGGGCCGCAGGGTTGAAGCTTTCTTT
TRBJ2-7 TRBV20-1 . 10 . CSATRGEQYF TGCAGTGCTACCAGGGGCGAGCAGTACTTC
TRBJ2-1 TRBV5-1 many 13 . CASSLGGQNEQFF TGCGCCAGCAGCTTGGGAGGGCAAAATGAGCAGTTCTTC
TRBJ1-2 TRBV29-1 . 13 TRBD1 CSVDDQGARGYTF TGCAGCGTTGATGATCAGGGGGCGCGAGGCTACACCTTC
TRBJ2-7 TRBV4-2 few 15 TRBD1 CASSLLPGGNYEQYF TGTGCCAGCAGCCTTCTTCCAGGGGGAAACTACGAGCAGTACTTC
TRBJ1-2 TRBV15 . 14 . CATSRAWDNYGYTF TGTGCCACCAGCAGAGCTTGGGACAACTATGGCTACACCTTC
TRBJ2-3 TRBV29-1 . 13 . CSADRQATDTQYF TGCAGTGCCGACAGGCAAGCCACAGATACGCAGTATTTT
TRBJ2-7 TRBV29-1 . 13 . CSVQSRPGLEQYF TGCAGCGTGCAATCAAGACCAGGGCTCGAGCAGTACTTC
TRBJ1-5 TRBV2 . 14 . CASSEVLENQPQHF TGTGCCAGCAGTGAAGTACTTGAAAATCAGCCCCAGCATTTT
TRBJ2-3 TRBV5-1 once 14 . CASSSGQYTDTQYF TGCGCCAGCAGCAGCGGACAATACACAGATACGCAGTATTTT
TRBJ1-1 TRBV6-5 . 13 . CASSRTDNTEAFF TGTGCCAGCTCCCGGACGGATAACACTGAAGCTTTCTTT
TRBJ2-3 TRBV7-2 few 14 . CASSLGFGTDTQYF TGTGCCAGCAGCTTAGGGTTTGGCACAGATACGCAGTATTTT
TRBJ1-2 TRBV23-1 few 14 TRBD1 CASRRWGQNYGYTF TGCGCCAGCAGGCGGTGGGGACAGAACTATGGCTACACCTTC
TRBJ2-7 TRBV29-1 few 12 TRBD2 CSVRGESYEQYF TGCAGCGTCCGGGGGGAATCCTACGAGCAGTACTTC
TRBJ2-3 TRBV7-3 . 12 . CASSHPGDTQYF TGTGCCAGCAGCCACCCGGGAGATACGCAGTATTTT
TRBJ2-7 TRBV29-1 few 13 . CSVRRRGAYEQYF TGCAGCGTAAGACGTAGGGGGGCCTACGAGCAGTACTTC
TRBJ1-2 TRBV27 . 11 . CAVRSNYGYTF TGTGCCGTCCGGAGTAACTATGGCTACACCTTC
TRBJ2-7 TRBV10-3 . 16 . CAISAIGGQGSYEQYF TGTGCCATCAGTGCCATTGGAGGGCAGGGCTCCTACGAGCAGTACTTC
TRBJ2-7 TRBV4-3 . 15 . CASSQESGARYEQYF TGCGCCAGCAGCCAAGAATCAGGGGCTCGATACGAGCAGTACTTC
TRBJ2-5 TRBV5-6 . 14 . CASSGRTYQETQYF TGTGCCAGCAGCGGGCGAACGTACCAAGAGACCCAGTACTTC
TRBJ2-2 TRBV15 once 15 . CATSLRGGKTGELFF TGTGCCACCAGCCTCCGTGGCGGAAAAACCGGGGAGCTGTTTTTT
TRBJ1-5 TRBV30 once 14 . CAWSVGDGNQPQHF TGTGCCTGGAGTGTAGGGGACGGCAATCAGCCCCAGCATTTT
TRBJ1-5 TRBV28 few 12 . CASKAPNQPQHF TGTGCCAGCAAGGCACCAAATCAGCCCCAGCATTTT
TRBJ2-5 TRBV27 . 14 TRBD2 CASSSPLAGGTQYF TGTGCCAGCAGTTCCCCACTAGCGGGAGGTACCCAGTACTTC
TRBJ1-1 TRBV7-9 few 15 TRBD1 CASSLATGTNTEAFF TGTGCCAGCAGCTTAGCGACAGGGACGAACACTGAAGCTTTCTTT
TRBJ2-3 TRBV5-1 . 16 TRBD1 CASSNGQGTSTDTQYF TGCGCCAGCAGCAACGGACAGGGAACTAGCACAGATACGCAGTATTTT
TRBJ1-5 TRBV4-1 few 15 . CASSLEQQGNQPQHF TGCGCCAGCAGCCTGGAGCAACAGGGCAATCAGCCCCAGCATTTT
TRBJ2-7 TRBV7-2 few 14 TRBD2 CASSSQRGLYEQYF TGTGCCAGCAGCTCCCAGCGGGGACTATACGAGCAGTACTTC
TRBJ1-1 TRBV5-8 . 13 . CASTAMANTEAFF TGTGCCAGCACGGCGATGGCGAACACTGAAGCTTTCTTT
TRBJ2-5 TRBV25-1 . 13 . CASSEGGLETQYF TGTGCCAGCAGTGAAGGGGGGCTAGAGACCCAGTACTTC
TRBJ2-3 TRBV11-3 . 13 . CASSWGTSDTQYF TGTGCCAGCAGCTGGGGAACCTCAGATACGCAGTATTTT
TRBJ2-4 TRBV14 few 14 . CASSATLAKNIQYF TGTGCCAGCAGCGCGACCCTAGCCAAAAACATTCAGTACTTC
TRBJ1-1 TRBV30 . 14 . CAWTKGTGNTEVFF TGTGCCTGGACCAAGGGGACCGGGAACACTGAAGTTTTCTTT
TRBJ2-5 TRBV10-3 . 11 . CAIRNRETQYF TGTGCCATCAGGAACAGAGAGACCCAGTACTTC
TRBJ1-2 TRBV6-5 few 14 TRBD1 CASSYGQVDYGYTF TGTGCCAGCAGTTACGGACAGGTGGACTATGGCTACACCTTC
TRBJ2-1 TRBV29-1 once 18 TRBD2 CSLGGEGIRGRPYNEQFF TGCAGCCTCGGGGGTGAGGGTATTCGCGGGAGACCCTACAATGAGCAGTTCTTC
TRBJ2-3 TRBV11-3 . 16 TRBD2 CASSLGTSGRLDTQYF TGTGCCAGCAGCCTCGGGACTAGCGGGAGGTTAGATACGCAGTATTTT
TRBJ2-5 TRBV7-9 . 14 . CASIRSGAGETQYF TGTGCCAGCATCCGGTCGGGGGCAGGGGAGACCCAGTACTTC
TRBJ2-1 TRBV29-1 . 14 . CSVERGRAAGEQFF TGCAGCGTTGAGAGGGGGAGGGCCGCGGGTGAGCAGTTCTTC
TRBJ2-6 TRBV25-1 . 13 . CASSYPGANVLTF TGTGCCAGCAGTTATCCTGGGGCCAACGTCCTGACTTTC
TRBJ1-5 TRBV2 . 14 . CASRTLGPNQPQHF TGTGCCAGCAGGACCTTAGGGCCCAATCAGCCCCAGCATTTT
TRBJ2-3 TRBV19 few 11 . CASSMRDTQYF TGTGCCAGTAGTATGCGGGATACGCAGTATTTT
TRBJ2-2 TRBV30 . 14 TRBD2 CAWSTGGGPGELFF TGTGCCTGGAGTACTGGGGGAGGGCCCGGGGAGCTGTTTTTT